This TCR beta chain was recovered during a study of blood T cell repertoires in COVID-19. The V gene end was trimmed by 2 bases and the J gene end by 4 bases; junction bases not matched to a gene: 12. This CDR3 has 19 residues. Per germline, CDR1 SSHAT and CDR2 FNYEAQ (reference sequence). Sequenced by immunoSEQ multiplex PCR; TCRdb stores in-frame clones only, minus some. The profile shows around 380,000 clones, 81% of them singletons. The clonotype comes from a human donor with acute or convalescent COVID-19. The donor label of this sample is uncertain. The sample comprised peripheral blood. The chain uses TRBV7-7 and TRBJ2-5; 14 bases line up with TRBD2. This chain's CDR3 is CASSLFLGTSGGSLETQYF. DNA of the CDR3: TGTGCCAGCAGCTTATTCTTAGGGACTAGCGGGGGATCCCTAGAGACCCAGTACTTC.